One sample yielded the 5 T cell receptor beta chains listed below, sequenced in a study of blood T cells in healthy people across ages. A second PCR, run for roughly 7 to 11 cycles, used a sample-barcoded 5' primer plus a J-beta primer mix. TCRdb redid the calling of the 5' RACE reads with MiXCR, one entry per CDR3 protein. Seen here are about 900,000 distinct CDR3 sequences, 62% observed once, and the top ten hold around 30%. Specimen: blood. The receptors originated from a man aged 25 to 45 in good health.

V and J are TRBV7-2 and TRBJ2-3; 16 nucleotides agree with TRBD2. The CDR3 is 18 amino acids. Unmatched junction bases numbered 12, after V lost 5 bases and J lost 7 bases. The germline gives CDR1 SGHTA, CDR2 FQGNSA. The CDR3 DNA is TGTGCCAGCAGCCCAAGCGGGACTAGCGGGGGGGCCTTAAATACGCAGTATTTT. Its protein product is CASSPSGTSGGALNTQYF.

The rearrangement joins TRBV6-2 or TRBV6-3 to TRBJ2-3, with D possibly matching TRBD1 (6 bases). The V end lost 2 bases, the J end lost 1 base, and 22 bases lay between the germline ends. The germline V gene encodes CDR1 MNHEY and CDR2 SVGEGT. The CDR3 totals 19 residues. For the CDR3, the DNA is TGTGCCAGCAGTTACCCGTCAGGGGATGACAGTTTACGCACAGATACGCAGTATTTT. This encodes CASSYPSGDDSLRTDTQYF.

The rearrangement uses TRBV6-2 or TRBV6-3 and TRBJ2-5; 12 bases agree with TRBD2. The V segment lost 1 base and the J segment 4 bases; nucleotides outside the gene matches: 7. Germline V gives CDR1 MNHEY, CDR2 SVGEGT. The length of the CDR3 is 17 residues. CDR3 in DNA: TGTGCCAGCAGTTACTTCCTAGCGGGGGGGCCGGTAGAGACCCAGTACTTC. The encoded protein is CASSYFLAGGPVETQYF.

The chain combines TRBV20-1 with TRBJ2-5, with 9 nucleotides matching TRBD2. This CDR3 region has 16 residues. Germline V gene lookup returns CDR1 DFQATT and CDR2 SNEGSKA (reference sequence). The J segment lost 5 bases and the V segment lost 6 bases, leaving 16 bases of the junction unmatched. CDR3 nucleotides: TGCAGTGCCCTGCCCATAGCGGGGGCTCCCGGGGAGACCCAGTACTTC. Its protein is CSALPIAGAPGETQYF.

The chain combines TRBV2 with TRBJ2-3; D might be TRBD1 (5 bases). Germline loops: CDR1 SNHLY, CDR2 FYNNEI. The CDR3 has 13 amino acids. Trimming left V 7 bases short and J 0 bases short, with 8 bases between. CDR3 bases: TGTGCCAGCATGACAGCGAGCACAGATACGCAGTATTTT. Translated, it gives CASMTASTDTQYF.